This paragraph reports one T cell receptor (beta chain). It lacks a known antigen. No qualities accompany the bases; no much larger clone lies one base away. These data originate in a study of blood T cell repertoires in COVID-19 (dated by TCRdb to the early 2020s). At the level of the whole study: Samples from collaborators originated in the United States, Italy and Spain and spanned both the acute and convalescent phases of COVID-19. The prospective study material was composed of cDNA or gDNA derived from T cells, B-cell-depleted T cells, or PBMCs. Subjects who had been exposed to COVID-19, were actively infected with it, or had recovered from it provided the deeply sampled blood TCRbeta repertoires that made up the dataset. The repertoires were released in a freely available public database intended as a resource for research on the immune response to SARS-CoV-2. Samples came from the ongoing ImmuneRACE study (first 160 participants) plus 1,254 subjects from 6 global collaborators. Nearly every sample came with metadata listing a de-identified subject ID, COVID-19 status, age in years and sex. Where available, HLA class I and class II types were taken from metadata supplied by the sample provider and were not determined by assay-based typing.

The germline V gene (reference sequence) supplies CDR1 LNHDA and CDR2 SQIVND. The CDR3 holds 15 amino acids from the cysteine to the phenylalanine. Left in the record is the CDR3 DNA by itself, 45 bases read in frame from the first base. V is reduced by 7 bases and J by 8 bases, leaving a spacing of 21 bases between them. The immunoSEQ Assay, a bias-controlled multiplex PCR, was used to amplify TCRbeta CDR3 regions from genomic DNA. The authors processed their data as follows. Within the assay, amplification of reference gene primers was used to estimate how many nucleated cells each sample contained. To quantify the absolute abundance of each unique TCRbeta CDR3 rearrangement, sequence reads were collapsed and filtered. Productive Simpson clonality was computed per sample as the square root of Simpson's diversity index over productive rearrangements. TCRdb retrieved this table from immuneACCESS and kept in-frame rearrangements only. Not all clones are present; in checked studies, unresolved V genes account for under half, and no reason is known for the remainder. For V, J and clone size, that table is used; D and trimming come from the DNA. The sample includes roughly 150,000 clones, with roughly 88% observed a single time. The biggest ten clones account for about 7% of the sample.

Whole blood was collected in K2EDTA tubes by collaborating institutions according to the institutions' own protocols. For TCRbeta analysis, collaborators shipped samples as frozen whole blood, isolated PBMCs, or DNA extracted from either of those sample types. Beyond this particular receptor, the publication reports: The amount of clinical and demographic metadata varied by source and participant and was provided uncurated.

This clonotype originated in a woman aged 50 to 60 in a cohort sampled during active or convalescent COVID-19. Sequencing was performed on peripheral blood. The sequence is built from TRBV19 and TRBJ1-5; the D gene is perhaps TRBD1, from 5 matching bases. The DNA sequence is TGTGCCAGTACTCCCGGGCGGGGCCCCTGGGAGCCCCAGCATTTT. The encoded protein is CASTPGRGPWEPQHF.